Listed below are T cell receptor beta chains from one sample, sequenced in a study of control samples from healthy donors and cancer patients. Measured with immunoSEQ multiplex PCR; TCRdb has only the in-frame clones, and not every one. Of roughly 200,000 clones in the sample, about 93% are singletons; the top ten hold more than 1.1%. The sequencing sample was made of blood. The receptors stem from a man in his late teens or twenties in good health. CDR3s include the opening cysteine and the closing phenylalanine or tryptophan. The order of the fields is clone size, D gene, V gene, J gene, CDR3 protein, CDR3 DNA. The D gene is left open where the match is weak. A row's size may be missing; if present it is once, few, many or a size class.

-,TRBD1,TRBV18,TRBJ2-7,CASSRGQGAYEQYF,TGTGCCAGCTCCCGTGGACAGGGCGCCTACGAGCAGTACTTC
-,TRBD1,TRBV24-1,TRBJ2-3,CATSDPGTGGSDTQYF,TGTGCCACCAGTGACCCCGGGACAGGGGGTTCAGATACGCAGTATTTT
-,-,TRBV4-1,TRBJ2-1,CASSLRPEGTVTNEQFF,TGCGCCAGCAGCTTACGCCCAGAGGGGACGGTAACCAATGAGCAGTTCTTC
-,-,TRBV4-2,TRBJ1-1,CASSQEGDQNTEAFF,TGTGCCAGCAGCCAAGAGGGTGACCAGAACACTGAAGCTTTCTTT
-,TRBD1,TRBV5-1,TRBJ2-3,CASSVGQGNRIWTDTQYF,TGCGCCAGCAGCGTAGGACAGGGTAATCGTATATGGACAGATACGCAGTATTTT
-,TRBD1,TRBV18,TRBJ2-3,CASSPQNRDRGWADTQYF,TGTGCCAGCTCACCACAGAACCGGGACAGGGGATGGGCAGATACGCAGTATTTT
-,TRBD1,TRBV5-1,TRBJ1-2,CASSGGTGNYGYTF,TGCGCCAGCAGCGGCGGGACAGGGAACTATGGCTACACCTTC
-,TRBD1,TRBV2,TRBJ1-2,CASSLQGALGGYTF,TGTGCCAGCAGTTTACAGGGGGCCCTCGGGGGCTACACCTTC
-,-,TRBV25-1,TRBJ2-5,CASRRETQYF,TGTGCCAGCAGACGGGAGACCCAGTACTTC
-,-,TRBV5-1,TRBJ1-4,CASSPSWANEKLFF,TGCGCCAGCAGCCCCTCTTGGGCTAATGAAAAACTGTTTTTT
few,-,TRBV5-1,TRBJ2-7,CASSGTSQSYEQYF,TGCGCCAGCTCAGGGACCTCCCAATCCTACGAGCAGTACTTC
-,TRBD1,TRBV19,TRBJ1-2,CATKTFGTGVDYGYTF,TGTGCCACCAAGACCTTCGGGACAGGGGTCGACTATGGCTACACCTTC
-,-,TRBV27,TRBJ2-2,CAGLAYANTGELFF,TGTGCCGGACTCGCTTATGCGAACACCGGGGAGCTGTTTTTT
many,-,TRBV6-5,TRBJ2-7,CASRDDRRTYEQYF,TGTGCCAGCAGAGACGACAGGCGCACCTACGAGCAGTACTTC
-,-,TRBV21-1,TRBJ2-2,CATSKDWRGGNGELFF,TGTGCCACCAGCAAAGATTGGCGGGGGGGTAACGGGGAGCTGTTTTTT
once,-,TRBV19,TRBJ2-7,CASSMSQAPYEQYF,TGTGCCAGTAGTATGAGTCAGGCCCCCTACGAGCAGTACTTC
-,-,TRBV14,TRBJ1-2,CASSHRVSTGGYTF,TGTGCCAGCAGCCACAGGGTTTCTACGGGAGGCTACACCTTC
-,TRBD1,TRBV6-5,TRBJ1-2,CASRTDRGLSGYTF,TGTGCCAGCAGGACTGACAGGGGGCTGAGTGGCTACACCTTC
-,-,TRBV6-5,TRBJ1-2,CASSYRIVDGNYGYTF,TGTGCCAGCAGTTACAGGATTGTCGACGGTAACTATGGCTACACCTTC
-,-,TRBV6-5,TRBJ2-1,CASSLSTSPYNEQFF,TGTGCCAGCAGCCTCTCGACTAGTCCCTACAATGAGCAGTTCTTC
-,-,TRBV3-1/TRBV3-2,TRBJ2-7,CASSPRGDKGYEQYF,TGTGCCAGCAGCCCGAGGGGCGACAAGGGCTACGAGCAGTACTTC
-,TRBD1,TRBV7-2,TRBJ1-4,CASSWVGTGNEKLFF,TGTGCCAGCAGCTGGGTTGGGACAGGGAATGAAAAACTGTTTTTT
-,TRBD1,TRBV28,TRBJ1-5,CASSLTGVNQPQHF,TGTGCCAGCAGTTTGACAGGGGTGAATCAGCCCCAGCATTTT
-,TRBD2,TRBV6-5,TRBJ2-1,CASRMALAGGPGQFF,TGTGCCAGTAGAATGGCACTAGCGGGGGGCCCCGGGCAGTTCTTC
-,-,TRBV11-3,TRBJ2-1,CASSLRDEQFF,TGTGCCAGCAGCTTACGGGATGAGCAGTTCTTC
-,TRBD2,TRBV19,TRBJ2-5,CASSGLDLRETQYF,TGTGCCAGTAGCGGACTAGACTTGCGAGAGACCCAGTACTTC
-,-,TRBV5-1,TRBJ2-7,CASSLDFYEQYF,TGCGCCAGCAGCTTAGACTTCTACGAGCAGTACTTC
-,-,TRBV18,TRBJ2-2,CASSPDSTGELFF,TGTGCCAGCTCACCAGATTCTACCGGGGAGCTGTTTTTT
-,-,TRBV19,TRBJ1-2,CASSFRTGQNYGYTF,TGTGCCAGTAGTTTCCGAACTGGACAGAACTATGGCTACACCTTC
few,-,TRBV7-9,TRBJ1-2,CASSGGVAYYGYTF,TGTGCCAGCAGCGGAGGAGTGGCATACTATGGCTACACCTTC
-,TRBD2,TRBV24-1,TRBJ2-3,CATSHGTSGGLSTDTQYF,TGTGCCACCAGTCACGGGACTAGCGGGGGGCTGAGCACAGATACGCAGTATTTT
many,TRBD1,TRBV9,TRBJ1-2,CASSVAGGAFNGYTF,TGTGCCAGCAGCGTAGCAGGGGGCGCTTTCAATGGCTACACCTTC
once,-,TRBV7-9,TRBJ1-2,CASGQGNYGYTF,TGTGCCAGCGGGCAGGGCAACTATGGCTACACCTTC
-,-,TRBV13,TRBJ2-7,CASRRSGSSYEQYF,TGTGCCAGCAGACGCTCGGGTAGCTCCTACGAGCAGTACTTC
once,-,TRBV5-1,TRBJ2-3,CASSLGFSGAPDTQYF,TGCGCCAGCAGCTTGGGATTTTCAGGGGCCCCAGATACGCAGTATTTT
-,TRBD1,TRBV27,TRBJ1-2,CASSPGTVYGYTF,TGTGCCAGCAGTCCCGGGACAGTTTATGGCTACACCTTC
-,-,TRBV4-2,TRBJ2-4,CASSQDWGRLAKNIQYF,TGTGCCAGCAGCCAAGATTGGGGCAGACTAGCCAAAAACATTCAGTACTTC
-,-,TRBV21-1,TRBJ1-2,CASSKERDWGYTF,TGTGCCAGCAGCAAAGAAAGGGATTGGGGCTACACCTTC
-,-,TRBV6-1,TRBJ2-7,CASSEGGRDGFEQYF,TGTGCCAGCAGTGAAGGCGGCAGGGACGGGTTCGAGCAGTACTTC
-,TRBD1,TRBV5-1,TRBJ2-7,CASRTGTGVYEQYF,TGCGCCAGCAGAACCGGGACAGGGGTCTACGAGCAGTACTTC
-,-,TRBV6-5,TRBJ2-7,CASSSPWVDEQYF,TGTGCCAGCAGTTCCCCATGGGTGGACGAGCAGTACTTC
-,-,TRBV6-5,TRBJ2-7,CASETYGGSSYEQYF,TGTGCCAGCGAAACCTACGGGGGAAGCTCCTACGAGCAGTACTTC
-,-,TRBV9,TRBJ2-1,CASSGGTLSYNEQFF,TGTGCCAGCAGCGGCGGGACTTTATCCTACAATGAGCAGTTCTTC
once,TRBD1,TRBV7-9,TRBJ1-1,CASSPPGQGAVTEAFF,TGTGCCAGCAGCCCCCCGGGACAGGGGGCAGTCACTGAAGCTTTCTTT
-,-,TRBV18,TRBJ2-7,CASSPNEFVNYEQYF,TGTGCCAGCTCACCCAACGAATTCGTGAATTACGAGCAGTACTTC
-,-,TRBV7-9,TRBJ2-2,CASSLEYTGELFF,TGTGCCAGCAGCTTAGAGTACACCGGGGAGCTGTTTTTT
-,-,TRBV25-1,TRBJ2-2,CASSEYKGVDTGELFF,TGTGCCAGCAGTGAATATAAAGGGGTCGACACCGGGGAGCTGTTTTTT
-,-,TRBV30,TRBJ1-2,CAWSAPGYIIRSNYGYTF,TGTGCCTGGAGTGCTCCAGGGTATATAATACGGTCTAACTATGGCTACACCTTC
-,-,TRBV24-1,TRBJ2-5,CATGDGSKETQYF,TGTGCCACCGGGGACGGAAGTAAAGAGACCCAGTACTTC
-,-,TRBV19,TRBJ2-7,CASSPVSGPRGYEQYF,TGTGCCAGTAGTCCCGTTAGCGGGCCCAGGGGCTACGAGCAGTACTTC
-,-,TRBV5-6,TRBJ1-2,CASSPQTFYGYTF,TGTGCCAGCAGCCCCCAGACTTTCTATGGCTACACCTTC
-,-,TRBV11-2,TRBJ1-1,CASSFQQTNTEAFF,TGTGCCAGCAGCTTTCAGCAGACGAACACTGAAGCTTTCTTT
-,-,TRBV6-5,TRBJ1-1,CASSYSRLMNTEAFF,TGTGCCAGCAGTTACTCGAGACTGATGAACACTGAAGCTTTCTTT
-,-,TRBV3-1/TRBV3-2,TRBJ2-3,CASSQDLGGTQYF,TGTGCCAGCAGCCAAGATCTGGGTGGTACGCAGTATTTT
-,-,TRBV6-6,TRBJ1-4,CASSYAAMNEKLFF,TGTGCCAGCAGTTACGCGGCCATGAATGAAAAACTGTTTTTT
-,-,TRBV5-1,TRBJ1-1,CASSLGRETEAFF,TGCGCCAGCAGCTTAGGCAGGGAAACTGAAGCTTTCTTT
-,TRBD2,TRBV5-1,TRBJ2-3,CASSQSSGGPDTQYF,TGCGCCAGCAGCCAGTCTAGCGGGGGCCCCGATACGCAGTATTTT
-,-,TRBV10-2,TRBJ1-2,CASSEAGAGYGYTF,TGCGCCAGCAGTGAGGCAGGGGCTGGCTATGGCTACACCTTC
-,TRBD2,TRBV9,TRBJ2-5,CASSVSPSPAGTGETQYF,TGTGCCAGCAGCGTTTCACCGTCTCCAGCGGGAACCGGGGAGACCCAGTACTTC